The entry below gives a single T cell receptor beta chain sequence along with its context. Antigen unknown. Trimming removed 6 bases from V and 0 bases from J, with 11 bases in between. This CDR3 is built from 15 residues. Unique molecular identifiers were incorporated when the TCRbeta library was constructed. TCRdb redid the calling of the PCR reads with MiXCR, one entry per CDR3 protein. Of about a million distinct CDR3 sequences listed, around 30% are singletons. This record comes from a study of T-cell reconstitution after alpha-beta-depleted transplantation in children. Points from the study as a whole: Newly made T cells mostly supplied T-cell counts and diversity one year after transplant. Surviving recipient T cells and thymic progenitors accounted for the high day-60 TCRbeta diversity observed in some patients. It was reported that alpha-beta T cells came from several hundred expanded graft clones (about two months after transplant).

The V call is TRBV12-3 or TRBV12-4, the J call TRBJ2-2; unclear D gene. Sample: PBMCs, mostly from graft donor cells, taken 360 days after TCRalphabeta/CD19-depleted stem cell transplant. The receptor's source is a boy under two years old who had a stem cell transplant for SCID, so the T cells may come from the graft donor. CDR3 sequence reads: CASSISAPNTGELFF. In nucleotides, the CDR3 is TGTGCCAGCAGCATTTCTGCCCCGAACACCGGGGAGCTGTTTTTT.